This paragraph covers one T cell receptor beta chain sequence. Its antigen is unidentified. The data belong to a study of cytomegalovirus exposure and HLA in healthy donors. General observations from the study: There were 150 to 200 TCR beta chains listed as cytomegalovirus-associated.

A multiplex PCR was run with 60 Vbeta primers and 13 Jbeta primers. TCRdb keeps only in-frame clones here, not all; method: immunoSEQ multiplex PCR. The sample consists of approximately 180,000 clones, about 87% of them appearing once. Trimming took 0 bases from V and 5 from J, leaving 15 bases between them. Germline V gives CDR1 MRHNA, CDR2 SNTAGT. This CDR3 has 16 amino acids. Sequences were obtained from PBMCs. This receptor was taken from a woman younger than 30 in good health and CMV-seronegative. The chain uses TRBV6-4 and TRBJ2-3; tentatively, D is TRBD2 (7 bases). The CDR3 protein is CASSDSVGGLGDTQYF. In nucleotides, the CDR3 is TGTGCCAGCAGTGACTCAGTGGGGGGGCTCGGAGATACGCAGTATTTT.